These T cell receptor beta chains were read from a single sample in a study of blood T cell repertoires in COVID-19. The protocol was immunoSEQ multiplex PCR, while the TCRdb copy is restricted to in-frame clones and leaves out a portion. The sample lists some 390,000 clones; approximately 89% were seen once. The specimen was peripheral blood. The receptors were sampled from a woman aged 55-69 years with COVID-19, enrolled during active disease. The CDR3 runs from the conserved cysteine through the conserved F or W. Fields, in order: V gene, D gene, clone size, J gene, CDR3 DNA, CDR3 protein. D genes are given only for firm matches. Part of the rows lack a size; the others show once, few, many or a class for expanded clones.

TRBV15	.	.	TRBJ2-5	TGTGCCACCAGCAGAGATTCCCCCGGGTCCAGCCAAGAGACCCAGTACTTC	CATSRDSPGSSQETQYF
TRBV5-1	TRBD2	.	TRBJ2-1	TGCGCCAGCAGCCGCCCCTCCGGGACTAGAGGGGATGAGCAGTTCTTC	CASSRPSGTRGDEQFF
TRBV7-7	.	.	TRBJ1-4	TGTGCCAGCAGCCCGGTTGATGGCTTAGGGGCAACTAATGAAAAACTGTTTTTT	CASSPVDGLGATNEKLFF
TRBV6-1	.	.	TRBJ2-7	TGTGCCAGCAGTGAATCGAGGGTTTACGAGCAGTACTTC	CASSESRVYEQYF
TRBV29-1	.	.	TRBJ1-2	TGCAGCGTTAACCCCACTAGTTTTGGCTATGGCTACACCTTC	CSVNPTSFGYGYTF
TRBV7-6	.	.	TRBJ2-5	TGTGCCAGCAGCCCCCTGGGGGGTGGAGAGACCCAGTACTTC	CASSPLGGGETQYF
TRBV19	.	.	TRBJ1-5	TGTGCCAGTAGTAACCCGTCGGGGGGGAATAGCAATCAGCCCCAGCATTTT	CASSNPSGGNSNQPQHF
TRBV18	.	.	TRBJ1-1	TGTGCCAGCTCACCATTACAGGGAAACACTGAAGCTTTCTTT	CASSPLQGNTEAFF
TRBV3-1/TRBV3-2	.	.	TRBJ1-2	TGTGCCAGCAGCCCCAGGGATGATGGCTACACCTTC	CASSPRDDGYTF
TRBV4-1	TRBD1	.	TRBJ2-7	TGCGCCAGCAGCCAAGGGTCCGGGACAGTGTTCTCCGAGCAGTACTTC	CASSQGSGTVFSEQYF
TRBV5-1	.	.	TRBJ2-3	TGCGCCAGCAGCTTGTCCGCGGGGTCAGATACGCAGTATTTT	CASSLSAGSDTQYF
TRBV6-5	TRBD1	few	TRBJ1-2	TGTGCCAGCAGTTCCAACAGGGGGCGAAGTGGCTACACCTTC	CASSSNRGRSGYTF
TRBV19	.	few	TRBJ1-4	TGTGCCAGTACCGTCGGTGAAAAACTGTTTTTT	CASTVGEKLFF
TRBV4-2	TRBD1	.	TRBJ1-4	TGTGCCAGCAGCCGAGATGGGGGAAAGGGGGCGTCTGAAAAACTGTTTTTT	CASSRDGGKGASEKLFF
TRBV5-5	.	.	TRBJ2-4	TGTGCCAGCAGCTTAGTCGCGGCAGGGACTACAGGGAACATTCAGTACTTC	CASSLVAAGTTGNIQYF
TRBV4-2	TRBD1	.	TRBJ1-2	TGTGCCAGCAGCCAAGGACAGGGGATTAACTATGGCTACACCTTC	CASSQGQGINYGYTF
TRBV28	.	.	TRBJ2-4	TGTGCCAGCAGCCCCGGGACATTAGCCAAAAACATTCAGTACTTC	CASSPGTLAKNIQYF
TRBV7-9	TRBD2	.	TRBJ2-1	TGTGCCAGCAGCTTACCTACAGCGGGGGTCGGCAATGAGCAGTTCTTC	CASSLPTAGVGNEQFF
TRBV7-3	TRBD1	.	TRBJ2-7	TGTGCCAGCAGCTTAACTCCGGGACAGGGGTCCGAGCAGTACTTC	CASSLTPGQGSEQYF
TRBV7-3	TRBD1	.	TRBJ1-1	TGTGCCAGCAGCCCGACAGGGTATAAAGGTGAAGCTTTCTTT	CASSPTGYKGEAFF
TRBV5-1	TRBD1	.	TRBJ1-6	TGCGCCAGCAGCCCTTTGGCAGGGGGTCAAAAACCCCTCCACTTT	CASSPLAGGQKPLHF
TRBV9	.	.	TRBJ2-5	TGTGCCAGCAGCCTGTATAGGCAGGTGGGTCTCCAAGAGACCCAGTACTTC	CASSLYRQVGLQETQYF
TRBV18	TRBD1	.	TRBJ1-5	TGTGCCAGCTCACCCCCGACAGGGTTAACGCCCCAGCATTTT	CASSPPTGLTPQHF
TRBV29-1	.	once	TRBJ2-2	TGCAGCGCCCGGACAGAAAACACCGGGGAGCTGTTTTTT	CSARTENTGELFF
TRBV7-3	.	.	TRBJ2-1	TGTGCCAGCAGCTCTCCGGGCGGGGAGCCGTTCTTC	CASSSPGGEPFF
TRBV9	TRBD1	.	TRBJ1-5	TGTGCCAGCAGCGTAGAGGGACAGGAGGGTCAGCCCCAGCATTTT	CASSVEGQEGQPQHF
TRBV5-1	.	.	TRBJ2-1	TGCGCCAGCAGCATCGGGGGGCCCTCCTACAATGAGCAGTTCTTC	CASSIGGPSYNEQFF
TRBV5-1	.	.	TRBJ2-4	TGCGCCAGCAGCTTGGCGGACATTCAGTACTTC	CASSLADIQYF
TRBV7-8	TRBD1	.	TRBJ1-5	TGTGCCAGCAGCGCGGCAGGGGGCGGTGGCAATCAGCCCCAGCATTTT	CASSAAGGGGNQPQHF
TRBV27	TRBD2	.	TRBJ2-2	TGTGCCAGCAGTTTCTCGCTAGCGGGATCCGGGGAGCTGTTTTTT	CASSFSLAGSGELFF
TRBV2	.	.	TRBJ2-2	TGTGCCAGCAGGCGCCAAGATCCATCCGGGGAGCTGTTTTTT	CASRRQDPSGELFF
TRBV3-1/TRBV3-2	TRBD2	.	TRBJ2-1	TGTGCCAGCAGCCAAGTCATCCGGATAGCGGGGGATAATGAGCAGTTCTTC	CASSQVIRIAGDNEQFF
TRBV7-9	TRBD2	.	TRBJ2-2	TGTGCCAGCAGCGGGACTAGCCAAGGCAACACCGGGGAGCTGTTTTTT	CASSGTSQGNTGELFF
TRBV7-3	.	.	TRBJ1-1	TGTGCCAGCAGCCCTGGTCCAGGAAATGAAGCTTTCTTT	CASSPGPGNEAFF
TRBV18	TRBD2	.	TRBJ2-7	TGTGCCAGCTCACCAAATAGCGGGGTGTCCTACGAGCAGTACTTC	CASSPNSGVSYEQYF
TRBV5-4	TRBD1	.	TRBJ2-1	TGTGCCAGCAGGGGTGGACAGGGGGCGGAGAATGAGCAGTTCTTC	CASRGGQGAENEQFF
TRBV3-1/TRBV3-2	TRBD2	.	TRBJ2-5	TGTGCCAGCAGCCAAGGGTTTACTAGCGGGCTTCAAGAGACCCAGTACTTC	CASSQGFTSGLQETQYF
TRBV27	.	.	TRBJ1-4	TGTGCCAGCAGTCACAGCCTAAGGAATGAAAAACTGTTTTTT	CASSHSLRNEKLFF
TRBV5-1	TRBD2	.	TRBJ2-5	TGCGCCAGCAGCTTCGGACTAGCGTCGCAAGAGACCCAGTACTTC	CASSFGLASQETQYF
TRBV5-1	TRBD2	.	TRBJ2-2	TGCGCCAGCAGCTGGGACGGGGGGGCTTCCGGGGAGCTGTTTTTT	CASSWDGGASGELFF
TRBV7-9	.	.	TRBJ1-1	TGTGCCAGCAGGCTTACCGGGAGAGATGAAGCTTTCTTT	CASRLTGRDEAFF
TRBV28	.	.	TRBJ1-5	TGTGCCAGCAGTTTATCAGGCCAGGGGTCGCGGCAGCCCCAGCATTTT	CASSLSGQGSRQPQHF
TRBV9	.	.	TRBJ1-1	TGTGCCAGCAGTCTATCAACTGTGAACACTGAAGCTTTCTTT	CASSLSTVNTEAFF
TRBV19	TRBD2	.	TRBJ2-1	TGTGCCAGTAGTCCCCGAGGGCGGGGGAGGTCGGATGAGCAGTTCTTC	CASSPRGRGRSDEQFF
TRBV4-1	.	.	TRBJ1-2	TGCGCCAGCAGCCAAGGGGGGCACGGCTATGGCTACACCTTC	CASSQGGHGYGYTF
TRBV19	.	.	TRBJ2-3	TGTGCCAGTAGTATCGATGCGAGCACAGATACGCAGTATTTT	CASSIDASTDTQYF
TRBV4-1	.	once	TRBJ1-1	TGCGCCAGCAGCCGGGAACAGGGTGGCGCTGAAGCTTTCTTT	CASSREQGGAEAFF
TRBV5-1	TRBD2	.	TRBJ2-3	TGCGCCAGCAGCCATACTAGCGGGGTAAGGGCGGGCGATACGCAGTATTTT	CASSHTSGVRAGDTQYF
TRBV2	.	.	TRBJ2-7	TGTGCCAGCACGGGAGTAAACGAGCAGTACTTC	CASTGVNEQYF
TRBV29-1	.	.	TRBJ1-1	TGCAGCGTTCGACAACCCAACAGAGGCGGGAGCACTGAAGCTTTCTTT	CSVRQPNRGGSTEAFF
TRBV10-3	TRBD2	.	TRBJ2-4	TGTGCCATCAGAAGTCAGGGAGGGGACATTCAGTACTTC	CAIRSQGGDIQYF
TRBV2	.	.	TRBJ1-1	TGTGCCAGCAGTGAAGCGCCAACGGGGAACACTGAAGCTTTCTTT	CASSEAPTGNTEAFF
TRBV29-1	TRBD2	.	TRBJ2-1	TGCAGCGTTGATGGTGCTAGCGGGGGGTGGTCCTACAATGAGCAGTTCTTC	CSVDGASGGWSYNEQFF
TRBV16	.	.	TRBJ2-7	TGTGCCAGCAGCCTCCCCGACAGGTCCTCCTACGAGCAGTACTTC	CASSLPDRSSYEQYF
TRBV5-1	.	.	TRBJ1-1	TGCGCCAGCAGCTTGGTATCCGGGGTGAACACTGAAGCTTTCTTT	CASSLVSGVNTEAFF